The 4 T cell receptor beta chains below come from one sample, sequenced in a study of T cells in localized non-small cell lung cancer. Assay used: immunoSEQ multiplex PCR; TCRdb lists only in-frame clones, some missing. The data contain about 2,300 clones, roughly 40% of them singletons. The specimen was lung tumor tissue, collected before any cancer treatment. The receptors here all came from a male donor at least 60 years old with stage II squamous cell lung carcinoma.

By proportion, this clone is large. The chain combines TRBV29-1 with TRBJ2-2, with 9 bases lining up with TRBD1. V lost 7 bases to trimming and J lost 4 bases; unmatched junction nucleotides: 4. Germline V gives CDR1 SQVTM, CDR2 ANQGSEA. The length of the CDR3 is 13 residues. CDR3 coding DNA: TGCAGCGCCGGGACAGGGATCACCGGGGAGCTGTTTTTT. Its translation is CSAGTGITGELFF.

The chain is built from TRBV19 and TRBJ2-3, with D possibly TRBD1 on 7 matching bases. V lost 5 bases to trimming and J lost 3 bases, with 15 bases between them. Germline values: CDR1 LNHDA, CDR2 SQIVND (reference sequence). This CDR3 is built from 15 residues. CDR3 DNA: TGTGCCAGTAGTGGAAGACAGGGAGGAACAGATACGCAGTATTTT. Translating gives CASSGRQGGTDTQYF.

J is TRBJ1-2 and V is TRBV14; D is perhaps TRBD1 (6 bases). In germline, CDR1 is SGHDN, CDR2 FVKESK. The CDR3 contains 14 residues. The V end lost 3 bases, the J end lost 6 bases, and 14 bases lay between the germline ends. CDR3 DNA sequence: TGTGCCAGCAGCCACCTAGACAGGTTAAATGGCTACACCTTC. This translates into CASSHLDRLNGYTF.

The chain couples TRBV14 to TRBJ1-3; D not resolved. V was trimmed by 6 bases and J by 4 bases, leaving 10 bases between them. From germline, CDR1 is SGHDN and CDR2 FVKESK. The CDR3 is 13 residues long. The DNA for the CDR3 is TGTGCCAGCAGTCCTTGGTCCGGAAACACCATATATTTT. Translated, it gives CASSPWSGNTIYF.